The 23 T cell receptor beta chains listed next were all sequenced from one sample in a study of T cell responses to AZD1222 COVID-19 vaccine (dated by TCRdb to about 2021). Per the publication, the time point label means: baseline before first vaccination. The library was generated by the immunoSEQ multiplex PCR assay. TCRdb's version of the immuneACCESS table is confined to in-frame rearrangements and falls short of the full clone set. An unresolved V gene accounts for under half of the shortfall where checked; the remainder is of unknown origin. The sample table records 90,000 to 130,000 clones; 80% to 85% of these occur just once. 9.4% of the sample is taken by the ten largest. The source was peripheral blood, collected on day 0 of AZD1222 vaccination. Every receptor here comes from an adult in good health.

This chain joins TRBV7-2 and TRBJ2-7, with a weak D call TRBD1 (5 bases). Germline lookup yields CDR1 SGHTA and CDR2 FQGNSA. The CDR3 contains 15 residues. V lost 1 base and J 1 base, leaving 11 bases between the germline ends. The CDR3 DNA is TGTGCCAGCAGCTTAGTGACAGAACCGTCCTACGAGCAGTACTTC. This translates into CASSLVTEPSYEQYF.

The rearrangement joins TRBV18 to TRBJ1-5, with 7 nucleotides matching TRBD1. The germline CDR1 and CDR2 sequences are KGHSH and LQKENI. The CDR3 is made up of 15 amino acids. V trimming: 5 bases; J trimming: 6 bases; junction bases outside the gene matches: 10. CDR3 residues: CASSKESQGGQPQHF. The DNA for the CDR3 is TGTGCCAGCTCAAAGGAGAGCCAGGGGGGTCAGCCCCAGCATTTT.

This clone was found once. This chain connects TRBV10-3 to TRBJ2-5; no firm D call. Trimming took off 7 bases at V and 5 bases at J, with 20 bases between the two ends. Per the germline V gene, CDR1 is ENHRY and CDR2 is SYGVKD. CDR3 length: 15 amino acids. CDR3 coding DNA: TGTGCCATCAATCCCGTCCTGGGTAGTTCCGAGACCCAGTACTTC. It yields the protein CAINPVLGSSETQYF.

Many counts were recorded for this clone. The V gene is TRBV28, the J gene TRBJ2-7; D is unresolved. The germline V and J ends were trimmed by 6 bases and 5 bases, with 17 bases remaining between them. Germline V lookup: CDR1 MDHEN, CDR2 SYDVKM. This CDR3 is 14 amino acids long. The CDR3 protein is CASSLGTIRDEQYF. Written as DNA, the CDR3 is TGTGCCAGCAGCTTGGGAACGATACGGGACGAGCAGTACTTC. The variable domain in full, completed from reference TRBV28 and TRBJ2-7, reads DVKVTQSSRYLVKRTGEKVFLECVQDMDHENMFWYRQDPGLGLRLIYFSYDVKMKEKGDIPEGYSVSREKKERFSLILESASTNQTSMYLCASSLGTIRDEQYFGPGTRLTVT.

The J gene is TRBJ2-3, the V gene TRBV3-1 (or the pseudogene TRBV3-2), with 16 positions matching TRBD2. CDR1 LGHDT and CDR2 YNNKEL come from the germline V gene (reference sequence). The V segment lost 1 base and the J segment 4 bases; nucleotides outside the gene matches: 5. This CDR3 is built from 18 residues. This chain's CDR3 is CASSQVGLAGGRSDTQYF. In DNA form, the CDR3 reads TGTGCCAGCAGCCAAGTGGGACTAGCGGGGGGGCGGTCAGATACGCAGTATTTT.

The chain combines TRBV2 with TRBJ1-4; 9 nucleotides agree with TRBD1. Germline V gives CDR1 SNHLY, CDR2 FYNNEI. The trim removed 7 bases at V and 8 bases at J, leaving 2 bases unmatched. The CDR3 is 12 residues long. This chain's CDR3 is CASKTGGEKLFF. The CDR3 nucleotides are TGTGCCAGCAAGACAGGGGGGGAAAAACTGTTTTTT.

This clone was observed a handful of times. The J gene is TRBJ2-4, the V gene TRBV7-9; tentatively, D is TRBD2 (6 bases). The CDR3 covers 16 residues. Germline V gene lookup returns CDR1 SEHNR and CDR2 FQNEAQ (reference sequence). With 1 base removed from V and 0 bases from J, the gap between germline ends came to 10 bases. CDR3 coding DNA: TGTGCCAGCAGCTTAGGGGCGGGGTTAGCCAAAAACATTCAGTACTTC. Its protein is CASSLGAGLAKNIQYF.

The rearrangement links TRBV30 to TRBJ2-3; 7 bases line up with TRBD2. From germline, CDR1 is GTSNPN and CDR2 SVGIG (reference sequence). The CDR3 loop spans 14 amino acids. Unmatched junction bases numbered 3, after V lost 0 bases and J lost 3 bases. Here the CDR3 DNA reads TGTGCCTGGAGTGTCCGCGGGGGAACAGATACGCAGTATTTT. Protein sequence: CAWSVRGGTDTQYF.

CDR3 coding DNA: TGTGCCAGTAAAACTCAGGGCTCTGGGGCCAACGTCCTGACTTTC. Translating it yields CASKTQGSGANVLTF. The rearrangement joins TRBV19 to TRBJ2-6; D might be TRBD1 (5 bases). The germline V gene encodes CDR1 LNHDA and CDR2 SQIVND (reference sequence). The CDR3 runs 15 residues. V shed 7 bases and J shed 0 bases, with 10 bases lying between them.

The V call is TRBV7-2, the J call TRBJ2-6, with D unresolved. Deletions cut 6 bases from V and 1 base from J, with 7 bases between. Germline CDR1 and CDR2: SGHTA and FQGNSA. This CDR3 has 14 residues. The chain's CDR3 is CASSGISGANVLTF. The CDR3 DNA reads TGTGCCAGCAGTGGGATATCTGGGGCCAACGTCCTGACTTTC. The full variable domain, in which reference TRBV7-2 and TRBJ2-6 provide the parts outside the CDR3, is GAGVSQSPSNKVTEKGKDVELRCDPISGHTALYWYRQSLGQGLEFLIYFQGNSAPDKSGLPSDRFSAERTGGSVSTLTIQRTQQEDSAVYLCASSGISGANVLTFGAGSRLTVL.

This chain joins TRBV29-1 and TRBJ2-7, with 11 bases that match TRBD1. This CDR3 has 13 amino acids. Germline V gene data show CDR1 as SQVTM and CDR2 as ANQGSEA. Trimming took 5 bases from V and 2 from J; bases not matched to a gene: 2. The DNA of the CDR3 is TGCAGCGTTTGGACAGGGGGCACCTACGAGCAGTACTTC. It codes for CSVWTGGTYEQYF.

The rearrangement links TRBV5-6 to TRBJ1-2; no firm D call. This CDR3 contains 13 residues. Germline values: CDR1 SGHDT, CDR2 YYEEEE. V was shortened by 4 bases and J by 5 bases, with 12 bases between the two germline ends. The CDR3 DNA sequence: TGTGCCAGCAGCCCGGGCGACCTTTATGGCTACACCTTC. The encoded protein is CASSPGDLYGYTF.

V and J are TRBV18 and TRBJ2-2; D is unclear. V dropped 4 bases and J dropped 1 base, with 10 bases sitting between them. Germline V lookup: CDR1 KGHSH, CDR2 LQKENI. The CDR3 sequence is 15 residues long. Written as DNA, the CDR3 is TGTGCCAGCTCACTTACCCAAGGGAACACCGGGGAGCTGTTTTTT. Its translation is CASSLTQGNTGELFF. Drawing the rest from reference TRBV18 and TRBJ2-2, the complete variable domain is NAGVMQNPRHLVRRRGQEARLRCSPMKGHSHVYWYRQLPEEGLKFMVYLQKENIIDESGMPKERFSAEFPKEGPSILRIQQVVRGDSAAYFCASSLTQGNTGELFFGEGSRLTVL.

V and J are TRBV10-3 and TRBJ2-7; D is perhaps TRBD2 (6 bases). Germline CDR1 is ENHRY and CDR2 is SYGVKD. V gave up 2 bases and J gave up 7 bases, with 21 bases separating them. The CDR3 contains 16 residues. The CDR3 bases are TGTGCCATCAGTGAGGGGAGCGAGGAGGGACGAAGGGAGCAGTACTTC. It codes for CAISEGSEEGRREQYF.

J is TRBJ2-1 and V is TRBV4-1; D is unclear. Trimming shortened V by 4 bases and J by 6 bases, and 16 bases separated the two germline ends. Germline assignment: CDR1 MGHRA and CDR2 YSYEKL. The CDR3 spans 15 residues. DNA of the CDR3: TGCGCCAGCAGCCTCTCGGTGCTATTTTTCAATGAGCAGTTCTTC. Protein sequence: CASSLSVLFFNEQFF.

The V gene is TRBV5-4, the J gene TRBJ1-1; 8 bases are shared with TRBD1. Germline values: CDR1 SGHNT, CDR2 YYREEE (reference sequence). V lost 2 bases, J lost 4 bases, and 4 bases stayed unmatched. The CDR3 runs to 14 residues. The CDR3 coding sequence is TGTGCCAGCAGCTTCCAGGGGGCCCTCACTGAAGCTTTCTTT. This encodes CASSFQGALTEAFF.

The chain links TRBV7-9 to TRBJ1-1; TRBD1 matches 7 bases. Per the germline V gene, CDR1 is SEHNR and CDR2 is FQNEAQ (reference sequence). Trimming cost V 8 bases and J 3 bases; bases outside gene matches: 9. CDR3 length: 14 residues. In DNA form, the CDR3 reads TGTGCCAGCCAAATCCAGGGGGTTGACACTGAAGCTTTCTTT. Translation: CASQIQGVDTEAFF.

J is TRBJ1-6 and V is TRBV28, with 7 bases identical to TRBD1. The CDR3 sequence is 15 residues long. J gave up 7 bases and V 2 bases, and 5 bases lay outside the gene matches. Germline CDR1 and CDR2: MDHEN and SYDVKM. The CDR3 sequence: CASSLLPTGNSPLHF. CDR3 nucleotides: TGTGCCAGCAGTTTACTGCCGACAGGGAATTCACCCCTCCACTTT.

The chain is built from TRBV19 and TRBJ1-2; no reliable D call. V was clipped by 1 base and J by 2 bases, with 8 bases between them. Germline-derived CDR1 and CDR2 are LNHDA and SQIVND (reference sequence). CDR3 size: 14 residues. CDR3 DNA: TGTGCCAGTAGTATAGGGTGGCGGAACTATGGCTACACCTTC. Protein product: CASSIGWRNYGYTF.

The CDR3 is CASSLWSSYNEQFF. The CDR3 region has the DNA TGTGCCAGCAGCTTATGGAGCTCCTACAATGAGCAGTTCTTC. This chain connects TRBV7-9 to TRBJ2-1, with D unclear. Germline V gene lookup returns CDR1 SEHNR and CDR2 FQNEAQ (reference sequence). With 2 bases removed from V and 0 bases from J, the gap between germline ends came to 5 bases. This CDR3 region has 14 residues.

The rearrangement joins TRBV5-1 to TRBJ2-2; tentatively, D is TRBD1 or TRBD2 (6 bases each). V lost 2 bases to trimming and J lost 0 bases, with 14 bases between them. This CDR3 spans 17 amino acids. Germline V gives CDR1 SGHRS, CDR2 YFSETQ. The CDR3 loop reads CASSFEGGVPNTGELFF. CDR3 coding DNA: TGCGCCAGCAGCTTCGAGGGGGGCGTGCCGAACACCGGGGAGCTGTTTTTT.

The chain combines TRBV19 with TRBJ1-6; no clear D. The CDR3 runs 13 residues. The germline V gene encodes CDR1 LNHDA and CDR2 SQIVND (reference sequence). V was pared by 4 bases and J by 9 bases, with 10 bases between. DNA for the CDR3: TGTGCCAGTAGTACTCTCGACGGTTCACCCCTCCACTTT. This codes for CASSTLDGSPLHF.

This clone came up once. The rearrangement uses TRBV5-4 and TRBJ1-2, with 8 bases aligning to TRBD1. Germline V gene data show CDR1 as SGHNT and CDR2 as YYREEE (reference sequence). The CDR3 is 15 amino acids. The V and J ends lost 2 bases and 4 bases, in that order; junction bases with no gene match: 7. Here the CDR3 DNA reads TGTGCCAGCAGCTTCCGGGACAGGCCAGTCTATGGCTACACCTTC. Its translation: CASSFRDRPVYGYTF.